Listed here are 14 T cell receptor beta chains from one sample, sequenced in a study of blood T cell repertoires in COVID-19. Produced via immunoSEQ multiplex PCR; TCRdb's table is partial and in-frame only. Of around 70,000 clones in the sample, under 95% were seen once. The specimen sequenced was peripheral blood. These receptors were obtained from a man aged 45 to 65 with acute or convalescent COVID-19.

This clone was seen a single time. V usage is TRBV11-1 and J usage is TRBJ2-7, with 8 bases identical to TRBD1. The germline CDR1 and CDR2 sequences are SGHAT and FQDESV (reference sequence). There are 15 residues in the CDR3. The J segment lost 5 bases and the V segment lost 3 bases, leaving 9 bases of the junction unmatched. The CDR3 DNA follows: TGTGCCAGCAGCTTGGCGACAGGGGTCCTAAACGAGCAGTACTTC. The encoded protein is CASSLATGVLNEQYF. Combining the CDR3 with reference TRBV11-1 and TRBJ2-7 gives the whole variable domain EAEVAQSPRYKITEKSQAVAFWCDPISGHATLYWYRQILGQGPELLVQFQDESVVDDSQLPKDRFSAERLKGVDSTLKIQPAELGDSAMYLCASSLATGVLNEQYFGPGTRLTVT.

The chain joins TRBV5-8 to TRBJ2-7; TRBD1 agrees at 8 bases. Germline V gene data show CDR1 as SGHTS and CDR2 as YDEGEE. The V segment lost 5 bases and the J segment 0 bases; nucleotides outside the gene matches: 10. This CDR3 has 16 amino acids. DNA for the CDR3: TGTGCCAGCAGGGGGGCCGGGACAGGCTACTCCTACGAGCAGTACTTC. It yields the protein CASRGAGTGYSYEQYF.

The chain employs TRBV27 and TRBJ1-5, with TRBD1 as a possible D gene (5 bases). Trimming took off 4 bases at V and 7 bases at J, with 20 bases between the two ends. There are 16 residues in the CDR3. Germline lookup yields CDR1 MNHEY and CDR2 SMNVEV (reference sequence). In DNA, the CDR3 is TGTGCCAGCAGTTCTATCCTGGAGGGGTTGGGCCAGCCCCAGCATTTT. This sequence encodes CASSSILEGLGQPQHF.

V gene TRBV5-4 combines with J gene TRBJ2-5; TRBD2 aligns across 8 bases. Germline CDR1 is SGHNT and CDR2 is YYREEE (reference sequence). The CDR3 sequence is 15 residues long. Losses at the gene ends were 2 bases for V and 5 bases for J; bases not matched to a gene: 8. This CDR3 is CASSLKREMGETQYF. In DNA, the CDR3 is TGTGCCAGCAGCTTAAAGCGGGAGATGGGTGAGACCCAGTACTTC.

V and J are TRBV9 and TRBJ2-1; 7 positions match TRBD1. The germline V gene has CDR1 SGDLS and CDR2 YYNGEE. The CDR3 is 15 residues long. Germline trimming cut 4 bases from V and 1 base from J; bases unmatched to any gene: 5. The CDR3 DNA is TGTGCCAGCAGCTTAAGGACAGGTTCCTACAATGAGCAGTTCTTC. This gives the protein CASSLRTGSYNEQFF.

The chain uses TRBV3-1 (or the pseudogene TRBV3-2) and TRBJ2-1; a weak D match, TRBD2 (6 bases). CDR3 length: 17 amino acids. Trimming left V 4 bases short and J 4 bases short, with 20 bases between. Germline CDR1 LGHDT, CDR2 YNNKEL (reference sequence). The chain's CDR3 is CASSPSSPAGRYNEQFF. The CDR3 nucleotides read TGTGCCAGCAGCCCGTCATCTCCGGCGGGGAGATACAATGAGCAGTTCTTC.

The CDR3 sequence: CASKQVGDYGYTF. As DNA, the CDR3 is TGTGCCAGTAAACAGGTTGGGGACTATGGCTACACCTTC. The chain is built from TRBV27 and TRBJ1-2; D may be TRBD1 (5 bases). This CDR3 has 13 amino acids. Looked up from germline, CDR1 is MNHEY and CDR2 is SMNVEV (reference sequence). Trimming shortened V by 9 bases and J by 3 bases, and 14 bases separated the two germline ends.

CDR3 residues: CASTRTGGFTEAFF. CDR3 DNA: TGTGCCAGCACCCGGACAGGGGGCTTCACTGAAGCTTTCTTT. The rearrangement links TRBV7-8 to TRBJ1-1, with 11 positions matching TRBD1. Germline CDR1 is SGHVS and CDR2 is FQNEAQ. The length of the CDR3 is 14 residues. The trim removed 7 bases at V and 4 bases at J, leaving 5 bases unmatched.

The CDR3 is CASSLGRREAFF. CDR3 coding DNA: TGTGCCAGCAGTTTAGGGCGACGTGAAGCTTTCTTT. V gene TRBV28 combines with J gene TRBJ1-1; D gene uncertain. Trimming cost V 2 bases and J 7 bases, with 8 bases left between them. The CDR3 contains 12 residues. CDR1 and CDR2 (germline): MDHEN, SYDVKM.

The rearrangement joins TRBV27 to TRBJ2-2; 7 bases match TRBD1. This CDR3 comprises 16 residues. The germline CDR1 and CDR2 sequences are MNHEY and SMNVEV (reference sequence). Losses at the gene ends were 0 bases for V and 0 bases for J; bases not matched to a gene: 1. The CDR3 spells CASSLSGTANTGELFF. DNA for the CDR3: TGTGCCAGCAGTTTATCTGGGACAGCGAACACCGGGGAGCTGTTTTTT.

The chain uses TRBV14 and TRBJ1-1; D uncertain. Trimming took off 1 base at V and 7 bases at J, with 10 bases between the two ends. The CDR3 covers 13 residues. Germline V gene data show CDR1 as SGHDN and CDR2 as FVKESK. CDR3 sequence reads: CASSQGPAGEAFF. The CDR3 coding sequence is TGTGCCAGCAGCCAAGGCCCCGCCGGTGAAGCTTTCTTT.

This sequence joins TRBV28 and TRBJ1-1; 7 nucleotides align to TRBD1. Trimming cost V 7 bases and J 11 bases; bases outside gene matches: 13. Per germline, CDR1 MDHEN and CDR2 SYDVKM. CDR3 length equals 13 residues. The CDR3 loop reads CASTRGDSWWAFF. The CDR3 DNA follows: TGTGCCAGCACTAGAGGGGACAGTTGGTGGGCTTTCTTT.

V is TRBV10-3 and J is TRBJ2-7; 7 bases fit TRBD1. V lost 4 bases, J lost 0 bases, and 27 bases stayed unmatched. This CDR3 comprises 22 residues. Germline assignment: CDR1 ENHRY and CDR2 SYGVKD. The CDR3: CAISVNRTGKLRNGYSSYEQYF. CDR3 nucleotides: TGTGCCATCAGTGTTAATCGGACAGGAAAGCTAAGAAACGGTTACAGCTCCTACGAGCAGTACTTC.

This chain uses TRBV10-3 with TRBJ2-5; a possible D gene is TRBD2 (5 bases). Trimming took off 4 bases at V and 4 bases at J, with 13 bases between the two ends. The CDR3 sequence is 14 residues long. Germline-derived CDR1 and CDR2 are ENHRY and SYGVKD. The CDR3 sequence is CAISGRGSGETQYF. For the CDR3, the DNA is TGTGCCATCAGTGGTCGAGGGTCAGGAGAGACCCAGTACTTC.